This entry is about one T cell receptor beta chain. This clonotype was seen repeatedly, ten times or more. Its recognized antigen is unknown. No qualities accompany the bases; no much larger clone lies one base away. The source of the sample is a study of regulatory T cells in long-lasting Graves disease (dated by TCRdb to about 2021). With regard to the full study: Newly diagnosed Graves' disease patients had taken antithyroid drugs for less than 3 months. This study used TCR sequencing and RNA sequencing of peripheral blood to compare persistent Graves' disease patients against newly diagnosed Graves' disease patients. The study was registered as a clinical trial and conducted in China. A total of roughly 35 samples were covered by TCR sequencing, comprising some 13 persistent and around 20 newly diagnosed Graves' disease patients. What the work shows at the level of the full study, not this receptor alone: Patients with persistent disease shared more public clonotypes (around 2,700) than newly diagnosed patients did (around 1,000). Preferential use of TRBV28, TRBJ1-2 and TRBJ2-5 was observed in persistent disease, whereas TRBV20-1 and TRBJ2-1 were favored in newly diagnosed disease. As a limitation, the authors acknowledged that the small sample size may reduce accuracy. Compared with newly diagnosed patients, persistent Graves' disease patients had lower TCR Shannon entropy and fewer highly expanded clones, which suggests clonal expansion. Only the TCR beta chain was sequenced and analyzed. The study examined only peripheral blood because the primary lesion, thyroid tissue, could not be accessed.

The protocol used for the library was multiplex PCR. Data came from an Illumina HiSeq 4000. To build TCR beta libraries, CDR3 regions were amplified by Arm-PCR using iRepertoire HTBI primers. Gel purification was performed on PCR products prior to sequencing. In the original analysis: Gene usage analysis of CDR3 amino acid clonotypes relied on the 55 to 80 TRBV and 15 or so TRBJ segments identified across samples. COPE and FqMerger were used to merge the filtered high-quality paired reads into contigs. Contigs were aligned with BLAST to IMGT TRBV, TRBD and TRBJ reference genes, and CDR3 was defined per IMGT. Clonotypes above 0.1% frequency were classified as highly expanded clones. Shannon entropy served as the measure of repertoire diversity, while the Gini coefficient captured V-J evenness. A clonotype was considered public if more than one individual shared it. The public reads were reanalyzed by TCRdb: fastp trimming at Q25, MiXCR alignment, in-frame beta chains only. Each CDR3 protein appears once, grouped with its most common genes and DNA. These V and J calls originate from TCRdb's pipeline instead of the authors' own analysis. The sample records approximately 350,000 distinct CDR3 sequences, 15% to 20% of which are singletons. Together, the top ten hold over 20% of the sample.

CDR1 and CDR2 are read off the germline V gene as SGHTA and FQGTGA. The CDR3 spans 14 residues, from the cysteine through the phenylalanine. The DNA shown is the 42-base CDR3, in frame from base 1. V drops 6 bases and J drops 2 bases, leaving 13 bases in between. Interpreted using the paper, the time point label stands for: newly diagnosed GD, antithyroid drugs for less than 3 months. RNA was extracted from PBMCs in TRIzol for both TCR sequencing and RNA sequencing. The diagnosis of Graves' disease followed American Thyroid Association guidelines. The patients came from an endocrinology department in Xi'an, China. From each patient, around 9.3 milliliters of peripheral blood was collected into an EDTA anticoagulant tube. Ficoll Paque Plus density gradient separation was used to isolate PBMCs, and no further T cell sorting was done. RNA quality was checked with an Agilent 2100 Bioanalyzer and agarose gel, and concentration with a NanoDrop 2000.

A further study also used this sample, focusing on T cells in Graves' hyperthyroidism and ophthalmopathy. As that second study puts it: Stable Graves' hyperthyroidism was defined as no progression to ophthalmopathy during 18 months of follow-up. Hyperthyroidism patients were aged 18 to 65 years and newly diagnosed, with disease duration of less than 2 months. Any patient with an uncontrolled infection, another autoimmune disease, pregnancy or lactation was excluded. Diagnoses were established on the basis of clinical symptoms, serum thyroxine and TRAb, thyroid ultrasound, and orbital computed tomography. The first round of RT-PCR for the TCR CDR3 was performed with the HTBI primer set and the Qiagen OneStep RT-PCR kit. Blood samples also contained most of the expanded thyroid clonotypes (frequency above 0.001), which suggests that blood repertoires may reflect thyroid immune responses. Ophthalmopathy was separated from stable hyperthyroidism by a 13 V-J signature model, with around 88% sensitivity and about 81% specificity obtained in cross-validation and 80%/75% obtained in testing. In validation, the model predicted progression to ophthalmopathy with 55% to 71% sensitivity and roughly 72% specificity, a median of 6.5 months before onset. TCR V-J signatures able to tell the groups apart were searched for in a discovery cohort of approximately 95 patients, of whom about 40 had Graves' ophthalmopathy and around 56 had stable Graves' hyperthyroidism. Prospective prediction of ophthalmopathy was tested in an independent validation cohort of approximately 18 hyperthyroidism patients and 15 to 17 patients who later progressed to ophthalmopathy. For training and testing, the 80 to 100 patients in the discovery cohort were randomly divided in a 7:3 ratio. In several Graves' hyperthyroidism patients, the study also compared T-cell repertoires from thyroid tissue with T-cell repertoires from blood. Once sampling was done, hyperthyroidism patients were given methimazole at a starting dose of 30 mg daily, whereas ophthalmopathy patients were given high-dose intravenous methylprednisolone. A second multiplex PCR round built the libraries, followed by size selection and purification. Paired-end sequencing of the libraries was performed with 100 bp reads on an Illumina HiSeq2000. SOAPnuke was used to process the raw data, throwing out any read that contained adapters or uncalled bases, had a mean Phred below 15, or lacked an exact constant-primer or identifier match. High-quality paired reads were merged using COPE v1.2.5, and each unique nucleotide sequence was defined as a clonotype. MiTCR v1.1 was used to align clonotypes to the IMGT TRBV, TRBD and TRBJ reference segments. Analysis was restricted to V-J combinations with a frequency above 0.0001, which covered about 99% of repertoires. The TCS score was defined as F50 (clonal expansion) divided by E x V (chaos), with BLOSUM62-based TCRdist calculated between CDR3 peptides within each V-J. Welch's t-statistics and random forest reduced 514 V-J features to 13, which were used in a naive Bayes classifier (R e1071). No statistical method was used to fix the sample size in advance, and group allocation was not hidden from the investigators. The paper reports TCR Vbeta CDR3 sequencing of 135 peripheral blood samples: approximately 41 ophthalmopathy, under 80 hyperthyroidism and approximately 17 progressor patients.

Sequenced here: peripheral blood mononuclear cells (PBMCs), sampled at new diagnosis, from a patient treated with antithyroid drugs. The sequence joins TRBV7-3 to TRBJ2-5; possibly the D gene is TRBD1, per 6 matching bases. This receptor was obtained from a woman under 30 with Graves disease. Donor details come from another sample of the same person, matched by shared clones. The DNA is TGTGCCAGCAGTCCCATGGGACATCAAGAGACCCAGTACTTC. Its translation is CASSPMGHQETQYF.